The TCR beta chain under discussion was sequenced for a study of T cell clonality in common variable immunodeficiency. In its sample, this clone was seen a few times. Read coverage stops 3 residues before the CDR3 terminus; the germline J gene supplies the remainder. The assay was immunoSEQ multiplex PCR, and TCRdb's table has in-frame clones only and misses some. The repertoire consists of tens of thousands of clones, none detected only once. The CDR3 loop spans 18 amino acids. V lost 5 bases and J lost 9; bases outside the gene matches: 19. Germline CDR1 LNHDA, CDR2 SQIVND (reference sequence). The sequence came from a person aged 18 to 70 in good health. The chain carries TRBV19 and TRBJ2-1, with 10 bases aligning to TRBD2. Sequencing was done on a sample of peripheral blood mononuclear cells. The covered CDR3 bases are TGTGCCAGTAGTTATTTCGGACTAGCGGTCACTGGGAGGAGTGAG. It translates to CASSYFGLAVTGRSE. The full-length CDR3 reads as CASSYFGLAVTGRSEQFF.